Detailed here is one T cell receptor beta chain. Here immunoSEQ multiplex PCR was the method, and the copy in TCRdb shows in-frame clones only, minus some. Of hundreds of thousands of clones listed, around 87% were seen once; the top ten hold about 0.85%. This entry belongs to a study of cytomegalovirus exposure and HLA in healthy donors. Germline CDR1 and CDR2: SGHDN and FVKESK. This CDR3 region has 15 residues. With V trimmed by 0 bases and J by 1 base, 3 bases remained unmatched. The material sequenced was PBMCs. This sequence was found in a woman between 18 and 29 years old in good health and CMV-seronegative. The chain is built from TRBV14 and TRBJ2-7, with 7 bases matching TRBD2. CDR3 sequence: CASSQEPSGSYEQYF. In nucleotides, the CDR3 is TGTGCCAGCAGCCAAGAACCTAGCGGATCCTACGAGCAGTACTTC.